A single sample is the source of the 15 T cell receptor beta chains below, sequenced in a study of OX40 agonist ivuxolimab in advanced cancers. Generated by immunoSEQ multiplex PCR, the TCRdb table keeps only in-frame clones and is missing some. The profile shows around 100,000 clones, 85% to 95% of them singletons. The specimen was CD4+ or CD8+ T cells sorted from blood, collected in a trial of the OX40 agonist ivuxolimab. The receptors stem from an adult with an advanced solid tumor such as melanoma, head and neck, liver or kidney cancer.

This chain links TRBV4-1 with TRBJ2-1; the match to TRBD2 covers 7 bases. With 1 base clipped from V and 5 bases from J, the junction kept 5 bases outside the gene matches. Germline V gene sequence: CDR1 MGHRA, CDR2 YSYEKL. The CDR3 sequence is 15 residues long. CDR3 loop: CASSQARENDNEQFF. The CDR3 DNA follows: TGCGCCAGCAGCCAAGCGCGGGAGAATGACAATGAGCAGTTCTTC.

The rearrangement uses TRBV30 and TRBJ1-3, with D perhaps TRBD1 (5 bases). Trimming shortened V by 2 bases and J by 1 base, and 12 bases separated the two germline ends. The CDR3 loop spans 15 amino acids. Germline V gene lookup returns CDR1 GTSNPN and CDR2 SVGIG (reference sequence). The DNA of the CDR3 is TGTGCCTGGAGTTATAGGGGACTGTCTGGAAACACCATATATTTT. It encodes CAWSYRGLSGNTIYF.

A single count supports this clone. CDR3 region: CASSVVSGGRAEQFF. For the CDR3, the DNA is TGTGCCAGCAGCGTTGTGAGCGGGGGGCGAGCTGAGCAGTTCTTC. The rearrangement joins TRBV9 to TRBJ2-1; 9 bases line up with TRBD2. Per the germline V gene, CDR1 is SGDLS and CDR2 is YYNGEE. With V trimmed by 2 bases and J by 9 bases, 9 bases remained unmatched. This CDR3 is 15 amino acids long. The complete variable domain, with remaining parts taken from reference TRBV9 and TRBJ2-1, reads DSGVTQTPKHLITATGQRVTLRCSPRSGDLSVYWYQQSLDQGLQFLIQYYNGEERAKGNILERFSAQQFPDLHSELNLSSLELGDSALYFCASSVVSGGRAEQFFGPGTRLTVL.

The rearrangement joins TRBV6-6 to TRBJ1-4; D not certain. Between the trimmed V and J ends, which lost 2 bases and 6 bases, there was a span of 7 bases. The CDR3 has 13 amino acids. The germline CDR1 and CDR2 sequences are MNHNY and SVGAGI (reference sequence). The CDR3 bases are TGTGCCAGCAGTTACCCCGTGGATGAAAAACTGTTTTTT. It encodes CASSYPVDEKLFF.

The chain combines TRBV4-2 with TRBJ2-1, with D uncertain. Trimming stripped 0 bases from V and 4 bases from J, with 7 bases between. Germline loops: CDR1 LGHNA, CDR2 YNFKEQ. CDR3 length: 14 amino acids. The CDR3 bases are TGTGCCAGCAGCCAAGATCAGATTTACAATGAGCAGTTCTTC. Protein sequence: CASSQDQIYNEQFF.

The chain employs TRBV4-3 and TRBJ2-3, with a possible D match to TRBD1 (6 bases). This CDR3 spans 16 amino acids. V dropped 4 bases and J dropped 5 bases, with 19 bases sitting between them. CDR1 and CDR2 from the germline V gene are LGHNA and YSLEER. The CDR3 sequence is CASSPKRAAGEDTQYF. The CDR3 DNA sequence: TGCGCCAGCAGCCCTAAACGGGCGGCAGGGGAAGATACGCAGTATTTT.

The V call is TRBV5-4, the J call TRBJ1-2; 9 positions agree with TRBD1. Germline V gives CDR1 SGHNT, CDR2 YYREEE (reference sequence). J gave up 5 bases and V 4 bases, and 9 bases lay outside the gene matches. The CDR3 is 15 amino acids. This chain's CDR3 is CASSIPGQGRYGYTF. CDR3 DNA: TGTGCCAGCAGCATACCGGGACAGGGTCGGTATGGCTACACCTTC. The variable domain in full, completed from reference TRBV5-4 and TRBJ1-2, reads ETGVTQSPTHLIKTRGQQVTLRCSSQSGHNTVSWYQQALGQGPQFIFQYYREEENGRGNFPPRFSGLQFPNYSSELNVNALELDDSALYLCASSIPGQGRYGYTFGSGTRLTVV.

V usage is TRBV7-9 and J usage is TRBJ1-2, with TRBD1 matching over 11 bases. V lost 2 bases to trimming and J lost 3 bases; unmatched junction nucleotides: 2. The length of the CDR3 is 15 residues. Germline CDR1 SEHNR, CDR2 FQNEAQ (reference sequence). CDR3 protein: CASSLKGQGDYGYTF. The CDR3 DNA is TGTGCCAGCAGCTTAAAGGGACAGGGGGACTATGGCTACACCTTC.

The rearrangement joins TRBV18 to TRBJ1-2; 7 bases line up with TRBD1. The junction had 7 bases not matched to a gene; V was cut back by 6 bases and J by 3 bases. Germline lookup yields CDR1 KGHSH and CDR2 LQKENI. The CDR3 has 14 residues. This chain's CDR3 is CASSPGTDHYGYTF. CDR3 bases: TGTGCCAGCTCGCCCGGGACAGATCACTATGGCTACACCTTC.

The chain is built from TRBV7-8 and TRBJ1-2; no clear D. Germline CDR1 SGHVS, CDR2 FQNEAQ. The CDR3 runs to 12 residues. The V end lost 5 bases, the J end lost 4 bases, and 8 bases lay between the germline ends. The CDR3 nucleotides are TGTGCCAGCAGCCTTGAAGGCTATGGCTACACCTTC. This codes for CASSLEGYGYTF. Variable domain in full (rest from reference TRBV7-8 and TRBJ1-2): GAGVSQSPRYKVAKRGQDVALRCDPISGHVSLFWYQQALGQGPEFLTYFQNEAQLDKSGLPSDRFFAERPEGSVSTLKIQRTQQEDSAVYLCASSLEGYGYTFGSGTRLTVV.

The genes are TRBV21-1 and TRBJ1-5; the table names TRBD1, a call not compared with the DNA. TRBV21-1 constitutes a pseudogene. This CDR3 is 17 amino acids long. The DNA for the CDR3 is TGTGCCAGCAGCAAAGAATGGAAAGGGACAGTAAATCAGCCCCAGCATTTT. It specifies CASSKEWKGTVNQPQHF.

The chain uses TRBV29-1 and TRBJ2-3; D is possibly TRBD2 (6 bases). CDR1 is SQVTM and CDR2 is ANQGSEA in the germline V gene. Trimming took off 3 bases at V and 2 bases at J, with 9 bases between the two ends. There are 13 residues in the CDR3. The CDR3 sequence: CSVEDYHTDTQYF. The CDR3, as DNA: TGCAGCGTTGAGGACTACCACACAGATACGCAGTATTTT.

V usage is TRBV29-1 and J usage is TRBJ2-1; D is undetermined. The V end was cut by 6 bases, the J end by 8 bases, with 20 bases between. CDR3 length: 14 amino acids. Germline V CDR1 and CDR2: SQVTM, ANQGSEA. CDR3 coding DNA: TGCAGCGTAAGAGTCGGGCAGGTCGTCGATGAGCAGTTCTTC. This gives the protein CSVRVGQVVDEQFF.

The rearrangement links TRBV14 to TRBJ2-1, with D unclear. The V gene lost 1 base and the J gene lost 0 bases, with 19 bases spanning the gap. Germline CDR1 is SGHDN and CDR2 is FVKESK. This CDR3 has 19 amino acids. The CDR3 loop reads CASSQGPGSLTASYNEQFF. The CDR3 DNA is TGTGCCAGCAGCCAAGGCCCGGGCAGCCTTACAGCCTCCTACAATGAGCAGTTCTTC.

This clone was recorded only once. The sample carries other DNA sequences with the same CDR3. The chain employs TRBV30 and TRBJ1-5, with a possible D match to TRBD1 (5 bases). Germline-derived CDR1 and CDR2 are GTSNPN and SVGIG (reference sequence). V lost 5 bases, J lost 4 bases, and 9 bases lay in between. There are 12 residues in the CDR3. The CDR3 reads CAWGTGNQPQHF. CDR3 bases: TGTGCCTGGGGGACGGGTAATCAGCCCCAGCATTTT.